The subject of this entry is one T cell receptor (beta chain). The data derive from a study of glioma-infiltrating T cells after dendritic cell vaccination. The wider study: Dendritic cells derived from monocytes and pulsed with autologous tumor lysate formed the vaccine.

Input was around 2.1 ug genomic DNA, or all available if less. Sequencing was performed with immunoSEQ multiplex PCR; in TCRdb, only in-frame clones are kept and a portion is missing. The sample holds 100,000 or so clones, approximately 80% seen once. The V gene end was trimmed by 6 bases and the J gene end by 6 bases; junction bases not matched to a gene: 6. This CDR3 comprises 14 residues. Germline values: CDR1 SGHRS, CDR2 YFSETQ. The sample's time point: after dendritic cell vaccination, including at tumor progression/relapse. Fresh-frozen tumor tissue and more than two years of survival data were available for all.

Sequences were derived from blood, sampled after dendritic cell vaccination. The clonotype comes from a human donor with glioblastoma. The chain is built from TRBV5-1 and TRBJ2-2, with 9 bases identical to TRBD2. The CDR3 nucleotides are TGCGCCAGCAAAAGGACTAGCGAATCCGGGGAGCTGTTTTTT. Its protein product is CASKRTSESGELFF.